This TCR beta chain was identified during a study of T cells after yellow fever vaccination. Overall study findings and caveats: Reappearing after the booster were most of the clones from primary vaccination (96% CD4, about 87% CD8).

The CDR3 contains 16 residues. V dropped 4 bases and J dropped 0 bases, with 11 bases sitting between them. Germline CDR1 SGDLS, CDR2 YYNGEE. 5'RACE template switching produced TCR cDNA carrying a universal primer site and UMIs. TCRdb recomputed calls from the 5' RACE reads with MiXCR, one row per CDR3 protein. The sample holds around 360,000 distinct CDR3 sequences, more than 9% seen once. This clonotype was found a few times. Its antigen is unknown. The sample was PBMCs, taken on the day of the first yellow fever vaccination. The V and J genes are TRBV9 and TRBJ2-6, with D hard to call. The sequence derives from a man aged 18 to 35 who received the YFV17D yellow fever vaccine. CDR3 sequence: CASSFQSFSGANVLTF. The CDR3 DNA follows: TGTGCCAGCAGCTTCCAGTCTTTCTCTGGGGCCAACGTCCTGACTTTC.